This T cell receptor (beta chain) was recorded in a study of blood T cell repertoires in COVID-19. In the study overall: Samples taken during acute and convalescent COVID-19 were collected in the United States, Italy and Spain.

Looked up from germline, CDR1 is SGDLS and CDR2 is YYNGEE. This CDR3 is 14 amino acids long. Between the trimmed V and J ends, which lost 6 bases and 2 bases, there was a span of 14 bases. This table comes from immunoSEQ multiplex PCR, and its TCRdb copy is limited to in-frame clones, with some not included. Among roughly 250,000 clones, around 84% were seen once, and the ten largest hold 1.6%. Participants, 18 to 89 years old, spanned around 25 US areas. The rearrangement links TRBV9 to TRBJ2-5, with D tentatively TRBD1 (6 bases). The sequenced sample consisted of PBMCs or T cells enriched from blood (not recorded which). This TCR was recovered from a woman between 50 and 59 years old who had recovered from COVID-19. The DNA for the CDR3 is TGTGCCAGCACGACTGGGACAACACAAGAGACCCAGTACTTC. Its translation: CASTTGTTQETQYF.